The rows below give T cell receptor beta chains drawn from one sample of a study of blood T cell repertoires in COVID-19. Libraries were prepared by immunoSEQ multiplex PCR; TCRdb keeps only in-frame clonotypes and omits some of them. Among about 270,000 clones listed, around 86% were seen once. Sequenced input: peripheral blood. These receptors came from an older woman with active or convalescent COVID-19. Both conserved end residues are part of each CDR3. The D gene is left open where the match is weak. Only some rows state a clone size, as once, few, many or a class for expanded clones.

V	J	D	size	length	CDR3	DNA
TRBV19	TRBJ2-3	TRBD2	NA	15	CASSMERGSTDTQYF	TGTGCCAGTAGTATGGAGCGGGGGAGCACAGATACGCAGTATTTT
TRBV7-2	TRBJ1-2	TRBD1	NA	13	CASSGDRTSGYTF	TGTGCCAGCAGCGGGGACAGGACGTCCGGCTACACCTTC
TRBV18	TRBJ2-2	NA	few	12	CASSPSSRGLFF	TGTGCCAGCTCACCATCATCCAGGGGCCTGTTTTTT
TRBV18	TRBJ2-2	NA	few	16	CASSPPPQGNTGELFF	TGTGCCAGCTCACCACCCCCACAGGGCAACACCGGGGAGCTGTTTTTT
TRBV30	TRBJ1-2	NA	NA	12	CAWSSPYYGYTF	TGTGCCTGGAGCAGTCCCTACTATGGCTACACCTTC
TRBV12-5	TRBJ1-6	TRBD1	NA	19	CASGPTGTGTSSYNSPLHF	TGTGCTAGTGGTCCGACCGGGACAGGGACGAGCTCCTATAATTCACCCCTCCACTTT
TRBV2	TRBJ2-7	TRBD2	NA	14	CASRLAGGSYEQYF	TGTGCCAGCAGACTAGCGGGGGGCTCCTACGAGCAGTACTTC
TRBV18	TRBJ1-1	NA	NA	15	CASSPKASGGTEAFF	TGTGCCAGCTCACCAAAGGCCTCGGGGGGTACTGAAGCTTTCTTT
TRBV6-5	TRBJ1-1	TRBD1	NA	12	CASSPTGGRAFF	TGTGCCAGCAGCCCGACAGGGGGCCGAGCTTTCTTT
TRBV6-1	TRBJ2-7	NA	NA	18	CASSEASLLTDYSYEQYF	TGTGCCAGCAGTGAAGCGAGTTTACTCACTGATTACTCCTACGAGCAGTACTTC
TRBV30	TRBJ1-2	NA	NA	11	CAWSPNSGYTF	TGTGCCTGGAGCCCCAATTCCGGCTACACCTTC
TRBV6-4	TRBJ2-5	NA	NA	13	CASSRDLQETQYF	TGTGCCAGCAGTCGGGACTTACAAGAGACCCAGTACTTC
TRBV6-5	TRBJ1-2	TRBD1	NA	16	CASSYSRTGGTGGYTF	TGTGCCAGCAGTTACTCACGGACAGGCGGAACGGGTGGCTACACCTTC
TRBV3-1/TRBV3-2	TRBJ1-1	NA	NA	12	CASSQVSVGAFF	TGTGCCAGCAGCCAAGTTTCGGTGGGCGCTTTCTTT
TRBV27	TRBJ1-1	NA	NA	13	CASSLAGWTEAFF	TGTGCCAGCAGTTTAGCGGGGTGGACTGAAGCTTTCTTT
TRBV15	TRBJ1-3	NA	NA	16	CATTKTGGGAGNTIYF	TGTGCCACCACCAAGACGGGGGGGGGTGCTGGAAACACCATATATTTT
TRBV15	TRBJ1-5	NA	once	16	CATSRGLDSSNQPQHF	TGTGCCACCAGCAGAGGTCTGGACAGTAGCAATCAGCCCCAGCATTTT
TRBV2	TRBJ1-1	TRBD1	few	16	CASSLGQASMNTEAFF	TGTGCCAGCAGTCTTGGACAGGCTTCCATGAACACTGAAGCTTTCTTT
TRBV27	TRBJ1-1	NA	NA	14	CASSSNWGGIEAFF	TGTGCCAGCAGTTCCAACTGGGGGGGCATTGAAGCTTTCTTT
TRBV2	TRBJ1-2	TRBD1	NA	14	CASRETGILYGYTF	TGTGCCAGCAGAGAGACAGGGATCCTCTATGGCTACACCTTC
TRBV21-1	TRBJ2-3	NA	NA	16	CASSKGLAGSTDTQYF	TGTGCCAGCAGCAAGGGGCTAGCGGGTAGCACAGATACGCAGTATTTT
TRBV5-5	TRBJ2-3	NA	NA	16	CASSLVGAVGTDTQYF	TGTGCCAGCAGCTTGGTGGGGGCCGTTGGCACAGATACGCAGTATTTT
TRBV4-1	TRBJ2-3	TRBD1	once	17	CASSQTPGTGGADTQYF	TGCGCCAGCAGCCAAACCCCCGGGACAGGAGGGGCAGATACGCAGTATTTT
TRBV6-1	TRBJ1-4	TRBD1	NA	14	CASSEGQGAEKLFF	TGTGCCAGCAGTGAAGGACAGGGGGCTGAAAAACTGTTTTTT
TRBV3-1/TRBV3-2	TRBJ1-2	NA	NA	13	CASSQDEGGGYTF	TGTGCCAGCAGCCAAGATGAAGGGGGTGGCTACACCTTC
TRBV7-6	TRBJ1-4	NA	once	15	CASSPPNRASEKLFF	TGTGCCAGCAGCCCACCAAACAGGGCTTCCGAAAAACTGTTTTTT
TRBV4-1	TRBJ2-1	TRBD1	NA	14	CASSQDRGPSEQFF	TGCGCCAGCAGCCAAGATAGGGGGCCGAGTGAGCAGTTCTTC
TRBV6-5	TRBJ2-7	NA	NA	13	CASTDGSRGEQYF	TGTGCCAGCACCGACGGGTCCCGGGGCGAGCAGTACTTC
TRBV30	TRBJ1-1	TRBD1	NA	15	CACSVRGGRVTEAFF	TGTGCCTGCTCGGTGAGAGGGGGCAGGGTTACTGAAGCTTTCTTT
TRBV3-1/TRBV3-2	TRBJ2-5	NA	NA	13	CASSQASRETQYF	TGTGCCAGCAGCCAAGCTTCTAGGGAGACCCAGTACTTC
TRBV11-2	TRBJ2-5	NA	once	13	CASSLWSEETQYF	TGTGCCAGCAGCTTATGGTCGGAGGAGACCCAGTACTTC
TRBV4-1	TRBJ1-2	NA	NA	14	CASSQDPVNYGYTF	TGCGCCAGCAGCCAAGATCCAGTAAACTATGGCTACACCTTC
TRBV6-1	TRBJ1-5	TRBD1	NA	17	CASSEWRTGGSNQPQHF	TGTGCCAGCAGTGAATGGAGGACAGGGGGCAGCAATCAGCCCCAGCATTTT
TRBV11-1	TRBJ2-7	NA	NA	14	CASSMTGVSYEQYF	TGTGCCAGCAGCATGACAGGAGTTTCCTACGAGCAGTACTTC
TRBV2	TRBJ2-2	TRBD2	NA	15	CASSDGLAGTGELFF	TGTGCCAGCAGTGACGGACTAGCGGGGACCGGGGAGCTGTTTTTT
TRBV5-4	TRBJ2-7	TRBD2	NA	15	CASSSGTSGTYEQYF	TGTGCCAGCAGCTCGGGGACTAGCGGAACCTACGAGCAGTACTTC
TRBV19	TRBJ1-2	TRBD1	NA	13	CASSLQGKDGYTF	TGTGCCAGTAGCCTACAGGGGAAGGATGGCTACACCTTC
TRBV25-1	TRBJ1-2	NA	NA	14	CASSEWGGNYGYTF	TGTGCCAGCAGTGAATGGGGAGGGAACTATGGCTACACCTTC
TRBV12-3/TRBV12-4	TRBJ2-5	NA	NA	13	CASSFASQETQYF	TGTGCCAGCAGTTTTGCCAGTCAAGAGACCCAGTACTTC
TRBV3-1/TRBV3-2	TRBJ1-4	NA	NA	16	CASSQFDRTPNEKLFF	TGTGCCAGCAGCCAATTCGATAGGACACCTAATGAAAAACTGTTTTTT
TRBV7-3	TRBJ2-2	TRBD1	NA	16	CASSLSQTGPTGELFF	TGTGCCAGCAGCTTGAGTCAGACAGGGCCCACCGGGGAGCTGTTTTTT
TRBV24-1	TRBJ1-1	TRBD1	NA	15	CATSDPGQGWTEAFF	TGTGCCACCAGTGATCCCGGACAGGGATGGACTGAAGCTTTCTTT
TRBV5-4	TRBJ2-5	TRBD2	NA	16	CASSPSSGGYKETQYF	TGTGCCAGCAGCCCCTCTAGCGGGGGGTACAAGGAGACCCAGTACTTC